The 21 T cell receptor beta chains in this list originate from one sample, sequenced in a study of cytomegalovirus exposure and HLA in healthy donors. Primers included in the PCR were 60 Vbeta and 13 Jbeta primers. The data were produced by immunoSEQ multiplex PCR, yet TCRdb's version contains in-frame clones alone and is incomplete. The sample records 150,000 or so clones, approximately 78% being singletons. What was sequenced was PBMCs. The receptors derive from a female donor in good health and CMV-seronegative.

The rearrangement uses TRBV15 and TRBJ2-3, with D maybe TRBD2 (7 bases). There are 15 residues in the CDR3. The V end was cut by 1 base, the J end by 2 bases, with 10 bases between. CDR1 and CDR2 (germline): LNHNV, YYDKDF (reference sequence). The CDR3 is CATSRAGGPTDTQYF. CDR3 sequence (DNA): TGTGCCACCAGCAGAGCCGGGGGGCCCACAGATACGCAGTATTTT.

This chain joins TRBV5-4 and TRBJ2-1; 8 bases fit TRBD2. Germline-derived CDR1 and CDR2 are SGHNT and YYREEE (reference sequence). The CDR3 spans 12 residues. The CDR3 reads CGWGGRMDEQFF. For the CDR3, the DNA is TGTGGGTGGGGCGGGAGGATGGATGAGCAGTTCTTC.

The chain links TRBV15 to TRBJ2-7; 9 bases fit TRBD1. This CDR3 comprises 18 residues. The V segment lost 3 bases and the J segment 3 bases; nucleotides outside the gene matches: 15. Germline lookup yields CDR1 LNHNV and CDR2 YYDKDF (reference sequence). CDR3 sequence reads: CATSSNRLRDRDIYEQYF. The CDR3 bases are TGTGCCACCAGCAGCAACAGACTCCGGGACAGGGATATCTACGAGCAGTACTTC. Full variable domain (missing parts from reference TRBV15 and TRBJ2-7): DAMVIQNPRYQVTQFGKPVTLSCSQTLNHNVMYWYQQKSSQAPKLLFHYYDKDFNNEADTPDNFQSRRPNTSFCFLDIRSPGLGDTAMYLCATSSNRLRDRDIYEQYFGPGTRLTVT.

This rearrangement joins TRBV5-1 to TRBJ2-1; 11 nucleotides line up with TRBD2. The germline CDR1 and CDR2 sequences are SGHRS and YFSETQ. The V and J ends lost 1 base and 4 bases, in that order; junction bases with no gene match: 4. The CDR3 extends over 16 amino acids. CDR3 sequence (DNA): TGCGCCAGCAGCTTGCTGACTAGCGGGACTTACAATGAGCAGTTCTTC. Its protein product is CASSLLTSGTYNEQFF.

This chain uses TRBV28 with TRBJ2-5; a weak D match, TRBD2 (7 bases). The germline gives CDR1 MDHEN, CDR2 SYDVKM. The CDR3 contains 16 residues. V was clipped by 3 bases and J by 3 bases, with 17 bases between them. The CDR3 loop reads CASSFRRGGGKETQYF. The CDR3 coding sequence is TGTGCCAGCAGTTTTCGTCGAGGGGGGGGAAAAGAGACCCAGTACTTC.

This chain links TRBV4-1 with TRBJ2-7, with a tentative D call TRBD2 (6 bases). CDR3 length: 15 amino acids. The V gene's germline CDR1 is MGHRA and CDR2 YSYEKL. Trimming removed 2 bases at V and 5 bases at J, with 16 bases between. CDR3 sequence reads: CASSQRTTRDHEQYF. CDR3 DNA sequence: TGCGCCAGCAGCCAAAGGACTACCCGGGATCACGAGCAGTACTTC.

This clone has only a few counts. The chain is built from TRBV5-1 and TRBJ2-2; the match to TRBD2 covers 7 bases. The CDR3 consists of 16 residues. The V gene's germline CDR1 is SGHRS and CDR2 YFSETQ. J was trimmed by 2 bases and V by 1 base; bases with no gene match: 5. Here the CDR3 DNA reads TGCGCCAGCAGCTTGTCTACTAGCGCTAACACCGGGGAGCTGTTTTTT. Its translation is CASSLSTSANTGELFF.

This clone was seen a few times. This chain uses TRBV5-1 with TRBJ2-1; 14 positions match TRBD2. This CDR3 has 17 amino acids. The V gene's germline CDR1 is SGHRS and CDR2 YFSETQ. The ends lost 2 bases at V and 1 base at J; junction bases unmatched: 2. The CDR3 region is CASSFGLAGGSYNEQFF. In DNA, the CDR3 is TGCGCCAGCAGCTTCGGACTAGCGGGAGGATCCTACAATGAGCAGTTCTTC.

V gene TRBV7-2 combines with J gene TRBJ1-1; 8 nucleotides agree with TRBD1. V shed 1 base, J shed 3 bases, and the junction held 4 bases outside the gene matches. In germline, CDR1 is SGHTA, CDR2 FQGNSA. The CDR3 is 15 amino acids. CDR3 DNA sequence: TGTGCCAGCAGCTTAGTTGGACAGGGTGACACTGAAGCTTTCTTT. Its translation: CASSLVGQGDTEAFF.

The chain links TRBV14 to TRBJ2-1, with D possibly TRBD2 on 5 matching bases. V was pared by 1 base and J by 9 bases, with 13 bases between. This CDR3 spans 14 amino acids. Germline assignment: CDR1 SGHDN and CDR2 FVKESK. CDR3 sequence: CASSQGSWELEQFF. DNA for the CDR3: TGTGCCAGCAGCCAAGGCTCGTGGGAGCTTGAGCAGTTCTTC.

V is TRBV14 and J is TRBJ2-7, with D possibly being TRBD2 (5 bases). Trimming cost V 0 bases and J 1 base, with 7 bases left between them. This CDR3 comprises 14 residues. The V gene's germline CDR1 is SGHDN and CDR2 FVKESK. The CDR3 nucleotides are TGTGCCAGCAGCCAAGACGGCGGGTCCTACGAGCAGTACTTC. It encodes CASSQDGGSYEQYF.

The chain recombines TRBV6-4 with TRBJ2-3, with 8 bases aligning to TRBD2. This CDR3 is 15 amino acids long. Trimming cost V 0 bases and J 4 bases; bases outside gene matches: 3. The germline CDR1 and CDR2 sequences are MRHNA and SNTAGT. In DNA, the CDR3 is TGTGCCAGCAGTGACTCTGCGGGAGGACCAGATACGCAGTATTTT. Translation: CASSDSAGGPDTQYF.

The V gene is TRBV27, the J gene TRBJ2-2, with TRBD2 identical over 9 bases. With V trimmed by 5 bases and J by 6 bases, 7 bases remained unmatched. CDR3 length: 15 amino acids. Germline-derived CDR1 and CDR2 are MNHEY and SMNVEV (reference sequence). Here the CDR3 reads CASSQLAGRAGELFF. CDR3 DNA sequence: TGTGCCAGCAGTCAGCTAGCGGGGAGGGCCGGGGAGCTGTTTTTT.

The chain recombines TRBV15 with TRBJ2-6; TRBD1 is a possible D gene (6 bases). CDR1 LNHNV and CDR2 YYDKDF come from the germline V gene (reference sequence). The V gene lost 4 bases and the J gene lost 1 base, with 11 bases spanning the gap. The CDR3 covers 16 residues. In DNA, the CDR3 is TGTGCCACCAGCATCCAACAGGGATCTGGGGCCAACGTCCTGACTTTC. Translation: CATSIQQGSGANVLTF.

The rearrangement uses TRBV28 and TRBJ2-3; 8 bases match TRBD2. The germline CDR1 and CDR2 sequences are MDHEN and SYDVKM. The ends lost 1 base at V and 11 bases at J; junction bases unmatched: 8. This CDR3 has 14 amino acids. DNA of the CDR3: TGTGCCAGCAGTTTATCCGCCCGGGGGGGGGTGCAGTATTTT. It encodes CASSLSARGGVQYF.

The CDR3, as DNA: TGTGCCAGCAGTGAATGGGTTGGGGGCAACTATGGCTACACCTTC. It specifies CASSEWVGGNYGYTF. The chain carries TRBV25-1 and TRBJ1-2; D is possibly TRBD1 (6 bases). CDR3 length: 15 amino acids. Germline CDR1 reads MGHDK; CDR2 reads SYGVNS. V was clipped by 1 base and J by 2 bases, with 11 bases between them.

The gene calls are TRBV5-1 and TRBJ1-3, with 12 positions matching TRBD1. There are 16 residues in the CDR3. Trimming removed 4 bases from V and 4 bases from J; junction bases left unmatched: 6. Germline V gene data show CDR1 as SGHRS and CDR2 as YFSETQ. CDR3 DNA: TGCGCCAGCAGCCCGGGACAGGGGGCGCCCGGAAACACCATATATTTT. This codes for CASSPGQGAPGNTIYF.

The genes are TRBV6-1 and TRBJ1-3; D unresolved. CDR1 is MNHNS and CDR2 is SASEGT in the germline V gene. The length of the CDR3 is 15 residues. Trimming pared 3 bases from V and 0 bases from J, leaving 9 bases between. CDR3 DNA: TGTGCCAGCAGTGATGTCAGATCCTCTGGAAACACCATATATTTT. Translated: CASSDVRSSGNTIYF.

V is TRBV28 and J is TRBJ1-1; unclear D gene. V was trimmed by 7 bases and J by 3 bases, leaving 9 bases between them. The CDR3 extends over 12 amino acids. CDR1 is MDHEN, CDR2 SYDVKM, per germline. The CDR3 DNA is TGTGCCAGCACCCCGCGGGACACTGAAGCTTTCTTT. It codes for CASTPRDTEAFF.

The chain carries TRBV28 and TRBJ2-7; 9 bases map to TRBD1. The CDR3 runs to 14 residues. CDR1 and CDR2 from the germline V gene are MDHEN and SYDVKM. Trimming at V came to 6 bases and at J to 6 bases, leaving 9 bases not matched to a gene. CDR3 region: CASSYLQGAVEQYF. The CDR3 coding sequence is TGTGCCAGCAGCTACTTACAGGGGGCGGTCGAGCAGTACTTC.

V is TRBV13 and J is TRBJ2-7, with 9 bases lining up with TRBD2. The CDR3 is made up of 14 amino acids. CDR1 and CDR2 from the germline V gene are PRHDT and FYEKMQ (reference sequence). Unmatched junction bases numbered 3, after V lost 3 bases and J lost 3 bases. CDR3 loop: CASSFSGSFYEQYF. The DNA for the CDR3 is TGTGCCAGCAGCTTTAGCGGGAGTTTCTACGAGCAGTACTTC.